What follows are 26 T cell receptor beta chains derived from one specimen sequenced in a study of patients and donors after allogeneic stem cell transplantation. Via MiXCR, TCRdb re-called the RT-PCR reads, giving one row per CDR3 protein. The profile shows some 880,000 distinct CDR3 sequences, roughly 18% of them singletons. Sequencing used blood, either unsorted or a sorted T cell fraction (not recorded which). These receptors were taken from a human donor who was either an allogeneic HSCT recipient or a stem cell or donor lymphocyte infusion donor (not recorded which). It is not recorded whose cells these are; they may come from a transplant donor.

The rearrangement joins TRBV24-1 to TRBJ2-1; 9 positions agree with TRBD1. Germline V gene data show CDR1 as KGHDR and CDR2 as SFDVKD. The CDR3 sequence is 17 residues long. The trim removed 1 base at V and 1 base at J, leaving 4 bases unmatched. CDR3 sequence: CATSDFRDRESYNEQFF. The CDR3 DNA sequence: TGTGCCACCAGTGATTTCCGGGACAGGGAGTCCTACAATGAGCAGTTCTTC.

The table lists this clonotype with a few counts. The chain employs TRBV29-1 and TRBJ2-7, with D perhaps matching TRBD1 (5 bases). In germline, CDR1 is SQVTM, CDR2 ANQGSEA. The CDR3 extends over 14 amino acids. V shed 6 bases and J shed 2 bases, with 17 bases lying between them. This CDR3 is CSVLTRVGTYEQYF. The CDR3 DNA follows: TGCAGCGTCCTCACCAGGGTAGGGACCTACGAGCAGTACTTC.

This clonotype was detected only a few times. The gene calls are TRBV2 and TRBJ2-1, with D hard to call. V lost 3 bases and J lost 5, with 8 bases in between. In germline, CDR1 is SNHLY, CDR2 FYNNEI. The CDR3 is 13 residues long. CDR3 in amino acids: CASSDEGNNEQFF. The CDR3 nucleotides read TGTGCCAGCAGTGACGAAGGAAACAATGAGCAGTTCTTC.

This chain connects TRBV12-3 or TRBV12-4 to TRBJ2-3; TRBD1 aligns across 8 bases. J lost 0 bases, V lost 7 bases, and 6 bases had no gene match. This CDR3 spans 15 amino acids. The CDR3 loop is CASIIGQGSTDTQYF. The DNA for the CDR3 is TGTGCCAGCATCATCGGACAGGGTAGCACAGATACGCAGTATTTT.

This clonotype was detected only a few times. In DNA form, the CDR3 reads TGTGCCAGCAGCTTAGCCCGGCTAGCGGGGGGGACCCAAGAGACCCAGTACTTC. Amino acid sequence: CASSLARLAGGTQETQYF. The V gene is TRBV7-2, the J gene TRBJ2-5, with 12 bases identical to TRBD2. Germline CDR1 SGHTA, CDR2 FQGNSA. This CDR3 comprises 18 residues. The ends lost 0 bases at V and 1 base at J; junction bases unmatched: 6.

This clonotype was counted a few times. The chain links TRBV4-2 to TRBJ1-2, with TRBD1 matching over 7 bases. V was clipped by 1 base and J by 5 bases; unmatched bases: 10. The CDR3 runs 16 residues. Germline V CDR1 and CDR2: LGHNA, YNFKEQ. CDR3 sequence: CASSQVTGDFGYGYTF. CDR3 bases: TGTGCCAGCAGCCAAGTCACAGGGGATTTTGGGTATGGCTACACCTTC.

A few counts support this clonotype. The chain has TRBV5-6 and TRBJ1-5, with D possibly being TRBD1 (5 bases). Germline lookup yields CDR1 SGHDT and CDR2 YYEEEE. V shed 1 base and J shed 4 bases, with 15 bases lying between them. The CDR3 has 16 amino acids. CDR3: CASSLSDTSYNQPQHF. CDR3 coding DNA: TGTGCCAGCAGCTTGTCGGACACAAGCTATAATCAGCCCCAGCATTTT.

This chain links TRBV13 with TRBJ2-5; 9 bases are shared with TRBD2. The CDR3 runs 16 residues. The V gene end was trimmed by 3 bases and the J gene end by 4 bases; junction bases not matched to a gene: 9. Germline-derived CDR1 and CDR2 are PRHDT and FYEKMQ (reference sequence). Here the CDR3 reads CASSLGLLAGVETQYF. The CDR3 DNA sequence: TGTGCCAGCAGCTTGGGTTTATTAGCGGGAGTAGAGACCCAGTACTTC.

This clonotype appeared many times. The chain uses TRBV12-3 or TRBV12-4 and TRBJ2-7; no clear D gene. The CDR3 sequence is 13 residues long. V was cut by 0 bases and J by 4 bases, with 7 bases left in between. As DNA, the CDR3 is TGTGCCAGCAGTTTAGCGTGGGAATACGAGCAGTACTTC. Encoded protein: CASSLAWEYEQYF.

This clonotype appeared a few times. The chain carries TRBV4-1 and TRBJ2-2, with TRBD2 matching 9 bases. The CDR3 has 16 residues. The V gene end was trimmed by 3 bases and the J gene end by 6 bases; junction bases not matched to a gene: 8. CDR1 is MGHRA and CDR2 is YSYEKL in the germline V gene. CDR3 nucleotide sequence: TGCGCCAGCAGCCAGCGGGAGGGAGCGGGGGCCGGGGAGCTGTTTTTT. This translates into CASSQREGAGAGELFF.

V usage is TRBV20-1 and J usage is TRBJ2-1; TRBD2 aligns across 10 bases. The V gene end was trimmed by 6 bases and the J gene end by 9 bases; junction bases not matched to a gene: 8. Germline CDR1 reads DFQATT; CDR2 reads SNEGSKA (reference sequence). The CDR3 extends over 13 amino acids. The CDR3 loop is CSARLAGSSEQFF. CDR3 in DNA: TGCAGTGCAAGACTAGCGGGTAGTTCTGAGCAGTTCTTC.

The chain joins TRBV7-2 to TRBJ2-3, with 7 bases matching TRBD2. This CDR3 has 14 amino acids. Germline V gene lookup returns CDR1 SGHTA and CDR2 FQGNSA. Trimming cost V 7 bases and J 2 bases; bases outside gene matches: 6. The CDR3 spells CASTKREPTDTQYF. The CDR3 bases are TGTGCCAGCACCAAGCGGGAACCCACAGATACGCAGTATTTT.

This rearrangement joins TRBV7-9 to TRBJ1-1, with unresolved D. The CDR3 has 15 residues. Trimming left V 2 bases short and J 7 bases short, with 17 bases between. CDR1 SEHNR and CDR2 FQNEAQ come from the germline V gene (reference sequence). CDR3 nucleotide sequence: TGTGCCAGCAGCTTATACACCGGGAGGCAAGATGAAGCTTTCTTT. It translates to CASSLYTGRQDEAFF.

This chain joins TRBV20-1 and TRBJ2-3, with a weak D call TRBD1 (5 bases). CDR1 is DFQATT and CDR2 is SNEGSKA in the germline V gene (reference sequence). V was pared by 5 bases and J by 3 bases, with 12 bases between. The CDR3 has 13 amino acids. CDR3 sequence (DNA): TGCAGTGCTCAGGGCATCATGACAGATACGCAGTATTTT. Residues: CSAQGIMTDTQYF.

The table lists this clonotype with many counts. V gene TRBV24-1 combines with J gene TRBJ1-4, with D maybe TRBD1 (5 bases). Germline V gives CDR1 KGHDR, CDR2 SFDVKD. This CDR3 is 14 amino acids long. Trimming cost V 4 bases and J 4 bases, with 9 bases left between them. Here the CDR3 DNA reads TGTGCCACCAGTGAGGGACGTAATAATGAAAAACTGTTTTTT. It yields the protein CATSEGRNNEKLFF.

This clonotype has a handful of counts. The rearrangement uses TRBV6-2 or TRBV6-3 and TRBJ1-5, with TRBD1 as a possible D gene (5 bases). V was shortened by 0 bases and J by 6 bases, with 18 bases between the two germline ends. Per the germline V gene, CDR1 is MNHEY and CDR2 is SVGEGT. The CDR3 length is 17 residues. CDR3 nucleotide sequence: TGTGCCAGCAGTTACTCCTGGGACGCCAGCCTGGGTCAGCCCCAGCATTTT. As protein: CASSYSWDASLGQPQHF.

This clonotype has a handful of counts. The CDR3 DNA is TGCGCCAGCAGCACGGGCGGAGGGAAGACCCAGTACTTC. This codes for CASSTGGGKTQYF. The V gene is TRBV5-1, the J gene TRBJ2-5; tentative D call: TRBD2 (6 bases). Germline V gene data show CDR1 as SGHRS and CDR2 as YFSETQ. The V end was cut by 4 bases, the J end by 6 bases, with 13 bases between. The CDR3 is 13 residues long. Complete variable domain (other parts from reference TRBV5-1 and TRBJ2-5): KAGVTQTPRYLIKTRGQQVTLSCSPISGHRSVSWYQQTPGQGLQFLFEYFSETQRNKGNFPGRFSGRQFSNSRSEMNVSTLELGDSALYLCASSTGGGKTQYFGPGTRLLVL.

This clonotype appeared a few times. V gene TRBV6-5 combines with J gene TRBJ2-4, with TRBD1 matching 8 bases. With 0 bases clipped from V and 6 bases from J, the junction kept 10 bases outside the gene matches. Germline CDR1 is MNHEY and CDR2 is SVGAGI. This CDR3 is 17 amino acids long. The CDR3 spells CASSYSGAQGAGNIQYF. CDR3 nucleotides: TGTGCCAGCAGTTACTCGGGCGCGCAGGGGGCTGGAAACATTCAGTACTTC.

In this sample, this clonotype turned up once. The V and J genes are TRBV5-1 and TRBJ2-3; 14 bases agree with TRBD2. Germline CDR1 and CDR2: SGHRS and YFSETQ. V was clipped by 0 bases and J by 9 bases; unmatched bases: 6. The CDR3 length is 16 residues. CDR3 region: CASSLVTSGGARTQYF. The DNA of the CDR3 is TGCGCCAGCAGCTTGGTGACTAGCGGGGGGGCGCGCACGCAGTATTTT.

This clonotype was counted a few times. The V gene is TRBV20-1, the J gene TRBJ1-6; TRBD1 matches at 8 bases. This CDR3 region has 16 residues. J gave up 5 bases and V 5 bases, and 11 bases lay outside the gene matches. Germline V gene data show CDR1 as DFQATT and CDR2 as SNEGSKA (reference sequence). The CDR3 DNA reads TGCAGTGCTGCACGTTCCAGGGGGCTTGATAATTCACCCCTCCACTTT. Protein: CSAARSRGLDNSPLHF.

The J gene is TRBJ2-5, the V gene TRBV5-6; 7 nucleotides agree with TRBD2. Germline CDR1 SGHDT, CDR2 YYEEEE. The V gene end was trimmed by 4 bases and the J gene end by 4 bases; junction bases not matched to a gene: 13. The CDR3 covers 16 residues. CDR3 loop: CASSRGREDGRETQYF. The DNA for the CDR3 is TGTGCCAGCAGCCGAGGACGGGAGGACGGCAGAGAGACCCAGTACTTC.

The J gene is TRBJ1-2, the V gene TRBV20-1; D gene ambiguous. Per germline, CDR1 DFQATT and CDR2 SNEGSKA (reference sequence). The CDR3 is 12 amino acids. Trimming pared 5 bases from V and 7 bases from J, leaving 14 bases between. This CDR3 reads CSADREVSGYTF. The CDR3 region has the DNA TGCAGTGCTGACCGGGAGGTCAGTGGCTACACCTTC.

The chain carries TRBV4-3 and TRBJ2-1; 10 nucleotides line up with TRBD1. Germline V gives CDR1 LGHNA, CDR2 YSLEER. V dropped 6 bases and J dropped 4; count of bases not matched to a gene: 6. CDR3 size: 15 residues. CDR3 bases: TGCGCCAGCAGTGCCGGGACAGGGGTATACAATGAGCAGTTCTTC. It codes for CASSAGTGVYNEQFF.

The rearrangement links TRBV21-1 to TRBJ2-3. TRBV21-1 is an annotated pseudogene. The CDR3 is made up of 14 amino acids. CDR3 protein: CASSKGGQTDTQYF. The CDR3 DNA sequence: TGTGCCAGCAGCAAAGGCGGCCAAACAGATACGCAGTATTTT.

This chain links TRBV5-1 with TRBJ2-7; the match to TRBD1 covers 10 bases. The CDR3 extends over 15 amino acids. Germline loops: CDR1 SGHRS, CDR2 YFSETQ. V lost 4 bases and J lost 4; bases outside the gene matches: 8. CDR3 sequence: CASSVRQGAVYEQYF. In DNA form, the CDR3 reads TGCGCCAGCAGCGTAAGACAGGGGGCGGTGTACGAGCAGTACTTC.

This clonotype was seen more than once but under ten times. This chain joins TRBV28 and TRBJ1-1; D not certain. CDR3 length equals 11 residues. Trimming stripped 7 bases from V and 4 bases from J, with 7 bases between. The germline V gene encodes CDR1 MDHEN and CDR2 SYDVKM. CDR3 nucleotides: TGTGCCAGCACCACCCCCACTGAAGCTTTCTTT. Protein product: CASTTPTEAFF.